A selection of T cell receptor beta chains follows, all from one sample in a study of human T cells and chemical hapten exposure. TCRdb recomputed calls from the 5' RACE reads with MiXCR, one row per CDR3 protein. The data hold 70,000 to 85,000 distinct CDR3 sequences, with about 16% observed a single time. These receptors originate from a female donor in good health. Both conserved end residues are trimmed from each CDR3. The order of the fields is V gene, clone size, CDR3 protein. A row's size may be missing; if present it is once, few, many or a size class.

TRBV12-3/TRBV12-4 | . | ASRTSGKSDEQF
TRBV4-2 | . | ASSPQGSGPYEQY
TRBV29-1 | . | SVGLGAKETQY
TRBV6-2/TRBV6-3 | . | ASRPTGTGYNEQF
TRBV7-9 | few | ASSSERGGEQPQH
TRBV2 | . | ASTSGSGSPGANVLT
TRBV5-5 | few | ASSLADRDYGYT
TRBV6-2/TRBV6-3 | few | ASSYGGADQETQY
TRBV4-1 | . | ASSQAGQGTEAF
TRBV20-1 | . | SAIGTLTSYEQY
TRBV5-4 | . | ASSLAGPGTGIYEQY
TRBV10-3 | few | ASGGGRTNEKLF
TRBV6-1 | . | ASSAGGSYGYT
TRBV10-2 | few | ASGLAGGNEQF
TRBV5-5 | . | ASSLSPGQGLNGYT
TRBV7-9 | few | ASSYGQGDTEAF
TRBV7-2 | . | ASSSTDTQY
TRBV3-1 | few | ASSRGGSTDTQY
TRBV11-2 | . | ASSPLAGSNTGELF
TRBV28 | . | ASTTGGDSGANVLT
TRBV28 | many | ASSYAQGEKLF
TRBV28 | few | ASSPGRTGGYNEQF
TRBV7-2 | . | ASRGGLLTLLGNYGYT
TRBV20-1 | many | SASPMGGAYNEQF
TRBV27 | many | ASSEAGGLTEQY
TRBV3-1 | . | ASSRVVAGELF
TRBV4-1 | . | ASSREDTRNYGYT
TRBV20-1 | few | SAGASGLAVEQY
TRBV18 | . | ASSPNSNNLQEKLF
TRBV6-2/TRBV6-3 | . | ASSYPYGQPNSPLH
TRBV11-2 | . | ASSRDTRTDTQY
TRBV2 | . | ASSLTAGMGNEQF
TRBV2 | few | ASSEARSSYNEQF
TRBV5-4 | few | ASSLVQDNEQF
TRBV5-6 | few | ASSRGGGQETQY
TRBV4-3 | few | ASSLHLGGAGELF
TRBV6-6 | . | ASSRPGQGAHGYT
TRBV5-6 | . | ASSLTYSVRPNEQF
TRBV2 | few | ASGGADLYTGELF
TRBV12-3/TRBV12-4 | few | ASRVGGGAKEQF
TRBV28 | . | ASSPPLGEGDEQY
TRBV3-1 | few | ASSQVVSAGELF
TRBV7-2 | few | ASSWALGLGYEQF